The clone carrying this T cell receptor beta chain was seen only a few times. Deletions cut 6 bases from V and 8 bases from J, with 13 bases between. This CDR3 is 12 amino acids long. Germline V gene data show CDR1 as KGHSH and CDR2 as LQKENI. The table came from immunoSEQ multiplex PCR; TCRdb's copy has only in-frame clones and leaves some out. Among more than 100,000 clones listed, about 89% were seen once. This record comes from a study of blood T cell repertoires in COVID-19. For the study at large: Sites in the United States, Italy and Spain provided acute and convalescent COVID-19 samples.

The specimen was peripheral blood. V gene TRBV18 combines with J gene TRBJ1-1; possible D gene TRBD1, 5 bases. This TCR came from a middle-aged man with active COVID-19. The CDR3 loop reads CASSTAAGEAFF. DNA for the CDR3: TGTGCCAGCTCGACGGCGGCAGGGGAAGCTTTCTTT.